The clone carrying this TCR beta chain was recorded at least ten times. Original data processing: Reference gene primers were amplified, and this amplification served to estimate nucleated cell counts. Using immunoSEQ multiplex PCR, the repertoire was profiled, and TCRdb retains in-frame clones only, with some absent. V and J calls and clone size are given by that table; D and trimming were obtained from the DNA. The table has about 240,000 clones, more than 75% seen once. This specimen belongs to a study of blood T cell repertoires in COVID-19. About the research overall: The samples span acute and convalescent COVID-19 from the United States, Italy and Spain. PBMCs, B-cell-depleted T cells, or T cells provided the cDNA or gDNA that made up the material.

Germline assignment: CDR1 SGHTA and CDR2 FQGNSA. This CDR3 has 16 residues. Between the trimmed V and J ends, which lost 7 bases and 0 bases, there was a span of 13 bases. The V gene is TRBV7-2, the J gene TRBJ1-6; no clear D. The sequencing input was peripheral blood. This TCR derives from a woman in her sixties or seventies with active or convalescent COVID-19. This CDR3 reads CASNPRESSYNSPLHF. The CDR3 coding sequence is TGTGCCAGCAATCCCCGGGAGAGCTCCTATAATTCACCCCTCCACTTT.